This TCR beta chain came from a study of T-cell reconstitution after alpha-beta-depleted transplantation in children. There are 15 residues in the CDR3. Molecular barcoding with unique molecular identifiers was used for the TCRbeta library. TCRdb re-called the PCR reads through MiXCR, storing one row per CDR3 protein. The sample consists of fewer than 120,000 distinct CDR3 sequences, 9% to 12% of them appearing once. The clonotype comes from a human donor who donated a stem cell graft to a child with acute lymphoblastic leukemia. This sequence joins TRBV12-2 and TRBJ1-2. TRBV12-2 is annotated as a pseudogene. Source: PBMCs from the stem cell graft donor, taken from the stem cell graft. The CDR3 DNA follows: TGTGCAAGTCGCTTAACCCTGAGGGCCGACTATGGCTACACCTTC. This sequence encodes CASRLTLRADYGYTF.